One sample yielded the 8 T cell receptor beta chains listed below, sequenced in a study of blood T cell repertoires in COVID-19. The table came from immunoSEQ multiplex PCR; TCRdb's copy has only in-frame clones and leaves some out. The sample includes about 370,000 clones, more than 80% of them seen just once. Material: peripheral blood. Receptors were obtained from a woman younger than 45 with COVID-19, enrolled during active disease.

The V and J genes are TRBV19 and TRBJ2-3; 10 bases align to TRBD2. Germline V gene lookup returns CDR1 LNHDA and CDR2 SQIVND (reference sequence). There are 14 residues in the CDR3. The ends lost 6 bases at V and 4 bases at J; junction bases unmatched: 4. The CDR3 reads CASSLGLAADTQYF. Here the CDR3 DNA reads TGTGCCAGTAGCCTAGGACTAGCGGCAGATACGCAGTATTTT.

J is TRBJ1-1 and V is TRBV24-1; D is possibly TRBD1 (5 bases). V gave up 2 bases and J gave up 1 base, with 13 bases separating them. The CDR3 is 16 amino acids. Germline loops: CDR1 KGHDR, CDR2 SFDVKD. The CDR3 loop is CATSDSETGGNTEAFF. Written as DNA, the CDR3 is TGTGCCACCAGTGATTCCGAGACCGGGGGGAACACTGAAGCTTTCTTT.

The chain has TRBV4-1 and TRBJ1-1; a possible D gene is TRBD1 (5 bases). This CDR3 comprises 14 residues. Trimming shortened V by 0 bases and J by 8 bases, and 13 bases separated the two germline ends. CDR1 and CDR2 (germline): MGHRA, YSYEKL. CDR3 sequence: CASSQDQGRGEAFF. The CDR3 bases are TGCGCCAGCAGCCAAGATCAGGGCCGAGGAGAAGCTTTCTTT.

The chain employs TRBV3-1 (or the pseudogene TRBV3-2) and TRBJ1-6, with D possibly being TRBD1 (5 bases). V lost 0 bases and J 7 bases, leaving 7 bases between the germline ends. Germline values: CDR1 LGHDT, CDR2 YNNKEL (reference sequence). The CDR3 totals 14 residues. The CDR3 sequence: CASSQEAGNSPLHF. CDR3 nucleotide sequence: TGTGCCAGCAGCCAAGAGGCAGGGAATTCACCCCTCCACTTT.

The V and J genes are TRBV3-1 (or the pseudogene TRBV3-2) and TRBJ1-6; D call uncertain. The CDR3 loop spans 16 amino acids. V was shortened by 0 bases and J by 0 bases, with 6 bases between the two germline ends. The V gene's germline CDR1 is LGHDT and CDR2 YNNKEL (reference sequence). The CDR3 region has the DNA TGTGCCAGCAGCCAAGATGGAGGCTCCTATAATTCACCCCTCCACTTT. Amino acid sequence: CASSQDGGSYNSPLHF.

The chain uses TRBV24-1 and TRBJ2-2; D is unresolved. The germline V gene encodes CDR1 KGHDR and CDR2 SFDVKD. Trimming left V 4 bases short and J 3 bases short, with 11 bases between. The CDR3 runs 15 residues. In DNA, the CDR3 is TGTGCCACCAGTGAGACTCTAGGATACACCGGGGAGCTGTTTTTT. Its protein product is CATSETLGYTGELFF.

The gene calls are TRBV19 and TRBJ1-6, with no clear D. V lost 5 bases and J lost 7, with 15 bases in between. This CDR3 has 15 amino acids. Germline V CDR1 and CDR2: LNHDA, SQIVND (reference sequence). Here the CDR3 reads CASSPTLEINSPLHF. DNA for the CDR3: TGTGCCAGTAGTCCAACCTTAGAGATAAATTCACCCCTCCACTTT. Based on the CDR3 plus reference TRBV19 and TRBJ1-6, the full variable domain is DGGITQSPKYLFRKEGQNVTLSCEQNLNHDAMYWYRQDPGQGLRLIYYSQIVNDFQKGDIAEGYSVSREKKESFPLTVTSAQKNPTAFYLCASSPTLEINSPLHFGNGTRLTVT.

The chain is built from TRBV19 and TRBJ2-5, with D maybe TRBD1 (6 bases). Trimming shortened V by 6 bases and J by 2 bases, and 10 bases separated the two germline ends. In germline, CDR1 is LNHDA, CDR2 SQIVND (reference sequence). The CDR3 extends over 13 amino acids. CDR3 in amino acids: CASSTDRQETQYF. CDR3 nucleotides: TGTGCCAGTAGCACCGACAGGCAAGAGACCCAGTACTTC.